The rows below give T cell receptor beta chains drawn from one sample of a study of T cell responses to AZD1222 COVID-19 vaccine. Only in-frame clones appear in the TCRdb table, and some are missing; sequencing was by immunoSEQ multiplex PCR. The data show about 150,000 clones, more than 80% seen once. Sequences were derived from peripheral blood, sampled 28 days after the second AZD1222 dose. These receptors were collected from an adult who received the AZD1222 COVID-19 vaccine. Both conserved end residues are part of each CDR3. Each record gives: V gene, J gene, clone size, D gene, CDR3 DNA, CDR3 protein. D genes are given only for firm matches. The listing skips clone size in some rows; elsewhere it reads once, few, many or a size class.

V: TRBV15
J: TRBJ1-1
size: NA
D: NA
DNA: TGTGCCACCAGCAGAGATAACCGACAGAACACTGAAGCTTTCTTT
CDR3: CATSRDNRQNTEAFF

V: TRBV28
J: TRBJ2-5
size: once
D: TRBD2
DNA: TGTGCCATTCAAGCGGGAGGGCCTCAAGAGACCCAGTACTTC
CDR3: CAIQAGGPQETQYF

V: TRBV15
J: TRBJ1-1
size: NA
D: NA
DNA: TGTGCCACCAGCAGTAAACTGAACACTGAAGCTTTCTTT
CDR3: CATSSKLNTEAFF

V: TRBV9
J: TRBJ1-2
size: NA
D: NA
DNA: TGTGCCAGTACAGCGCCCCAGGATTTTTATGGCTACACCTTC
CDR3: CASTAPQDFYGYTF

V: TRBV13
J: TRBJ1-2
size: NA
D: NA
DNA: TGTGCCAGCAGCATCCTGGATAGCCAATCCCGCGGCTACACCTTC
CDR3: CASSILDSQSRGYTF

V: TRBV6-7
J: TRBJ1-3
size: NA
D: TRBD1
DNA: TGTGCCAGCAGCCCCGGACAGGGGGCGATAGTAGGAAACACCATATATTTT
CDR3: CASSPGQGAIVGNTIYF

V: TRBV27
J: TRBJ2-4
size: NA
D: TRBD2
DNA: TGTGCCAGCAGTTCAGGGACTAGCGCCTTCATTCAGTACTTC
CDR3: CASSSGTSAFIQYF

V: TRBV23-1
J: TRBJ1-1
size: NA
D: NA
DNA: TGCGCCAGCAGTCAAAAGGGATACATGAACACTGAAGCTTTCTTT
CDR3: CASSQKGYMNTEAFF

V: TRBV2
J: TRBJ1-1
size: NA
D: TRBD1
DNA: TGTGCCAGCAAGGACAGGGGGGGGACTGAAGCTTTCTTT
CDR3: CASKDRGGTEAFF

V: TRBV6-5
J: TRBJ2-3
size: NA
D: NA
DNA: TGTGCCAGCAGTTATGGGGTGGTCCAGGGGGATACGCAGTATTTT
CDR3: CASSYGVVQGDTQYF

V: TRBV27
J: TRBJ1-2
size: few
D: NA
DNA: TGTGCCAGCAGTTCGATATGGACGGAGGGCTACACCTTC
CDR3: CASSSIWTEGYTF

V: TRBV6-5
J: TRBJ2-3
size: NA
D: TRBD2
DNA: TGTGCCAGCAGTCCGAGCGGGAGGGGGGATACGCAGTATTTT
CDR3: CASSPSGRGDTQYF

V: TRBV30
J: TRBJ2-5
size: NA
D: NA
DNA: TGTGCCTGGAGTGTACTCCGGGAGTCGGCGACCCAGTACTTC
CDR3: CAWSVLRESATQYF

V: TRBV11-3
J: TRBJ1-1
size: NA
D: NA
DNA: TGTGCCAGCAGCTTAGGCGATAACACTGAAGCTTTCTTT
CDR3: CASSLGDNTEAFF

V: TRBV3-1/TRBV3-2
J: TRBJ2-3
size: NA
D: TRBD2
DNA: TGTGCCAGCAATGCGGGAGGGCCAGGAGATACGCAGTATTTT
CDR3: CASNAGGPGDTQYF

V: TRBV5-1
J: TRBJ2-1
size: NA
D: NA
DNA: TGCGCCAGCAGCTCTTGGGGGACCCTGACTGGTAATGAGCAGTTCTTC
CDR3: CASSSWGTLTGNEQFF

V: TRBV4-1
J: TRBJ1-5
size: NA
D: NA
DNA: TGCGCCAGCAGCCAAGACCCACATAGCAATCAGCCCCAGCATTTT
CDR3: CASSQDPHSNQPQHF

V: TRBV19
J: TRBJ1-1
size: NA
D: TRBD1
DNA: TGTGCCAGTAGTATGGCTCCAGGGGGGACTGAAGCTTTCTTT
CDR3: CASSMAPGGTEAFF

V: TRBV4-1
J: TRBJ2-1
size: NA
D: TRBD2
DNA: TGCGCCAGCAGCCAAGGAAGGCTAGCGGGAGGGCCGAGGTCCTACAATGAGCAGTTCTTC
CDR3: CASSQGRLAGGPRSYNEQFF

V: TRBV12-5
J: TRBJ1-1
size: NA
D: TRBD1
DNA: TGTGCTAGTGGCCAAGACAGGGTGGCCTCTGAAGCTTTCTTT
CDR3: CASGQDRVASEAFF

V: TRBV2
J: TRBJ1-6
size: NA
D: NA
DNA: TGTGCCAGCAGTGAAGTTTTGGCCGGCCCGAATTCACCCCTCCACTTT
CDR3: CASSEVLAGPNSPLHF

V: TRBV3-1/TRBV3-2
J: TRBJ1-3
size: once
D: NA
DNA: TGTGCCAGCAGCCAAGGACGGGGAAACACCATATATTTT
CDR3: CASSQGRGNTIYF

V: TRBV7-2
J: TRBJ2-7
size: once
D: TRBD2
DNA: TGTGCCAGCAGCTTAGATGGCGGGAGTGGCTACGAGCAGTACTTC
CDR3: CASSLDGGSGYEQYF

V: TRBV18
J: TRBJ1-2
size: NA
D: TRBD1
DNA: TGTGCCAGCTCCCCCGGGACAGCAGCTAACTATGGCTACACCTTC
CDR3: CASSPGTAANYGYTF

V: TRBV7-2
J: TRBJ1-3
size: NA
D: TRBD1
DNA: TGTGCCACCACAGGGGAGGCCGGAAACACCATATATTTT
CDR3: CATTGEAGNTIYF

V: TRBV6-5
J: TRBJ2-5
size: NA
D: TRBD1
DNA: TGTGCCACAAGGACAGGAGGAAAAGAGACCCAGTACTTC
CDR3: CATRTGGKETQYF

V: TRBV9
J: TRBJ1-3
size: NA
D: NA
DNA: TGTGCCAGCAGCGCCTCTGGAAACACCATATATTTT
CDR3: CASSASGNTIYF

V: TRBV6-5
J: TRBJ2-1
size: NA
D: TRBD2
DNA: TGTGCCAGCACCGAGAGACTAGCGGGAAGGCATGAGCAGTTCTTC
CDR3: CASTERLAGRHEQFF

V: TRBV9
J: TRBJ2-1
size: few
D: TRBD2
DNA: TGTGCCAGCAGCGCCCTAGCGGGGGACTACAATGAGCAGTTCTTC
CDR3: CASSALAGDYNEQFF

V: TRBV25-1
J: TRBJ1-5
size: NA
D: NA
DNA: TGTGCCAGCAGTGACAGCCTCGGAGGTCAGCCCCAGCATTTT
CDR3: CASSDSLGGQPQHF

V: TRBV2
J: TRBJ1-5
size: NA
D: TRBD1
DNA: TGTGCCAGCGGACAGGGGATTGGTCTAAGCAATCAGCCCCAGCATTTT
CDR3: CASGQGIGLSNQPQHF

V: TRBV3-1/TRBV3-2
J: TRBJ1-1
size: NA
D: NA
DNA: TGTGCCAGCAGCCACATGAACACTGAAGCTTTCTTT
CDR3: CASSHMNTEAFF

V: TRBV29-1
J: TRBJ2-2
size: NA
D: NA
DNA: TGCAGCGTCATAAACACCGGGGAGCTGTTTTTT
CDR3: CSVINTGELFF